This paragraph covers one T cell receptor beta chain sequence. This entry comes from a study of blood T cell repertoires in COVID-19. Study as a whole: Acute and convalescent COVID-19 specimens originated in the United States, Italy and Spain. T cells, B-cell-depleted T cells, or PBMCs supplied cDNA or gDNA.

In the original analysis: Scientists estimated how many nucleated cells there were by amplifying reference gene primers. Clones were sequenced by immunoSEQ multiplex PCR, and TCRdb holds only the in-frame ones, with some missing. The D gene and trimming were derived from the DNA, and the V and J assignments and clone size from that table. The profile covers 400,000 to 550,000 clones, with about 89% appearing a single time and about 4.3% taken by the ten largest. This CDR3 spans 14 amino acids. J lost 8 bases, V lost 5 bases, and 8 bases had no gene match. From germline, CDR1 is SGHTA and CDR2 FQGNSA.

The clonotype originates from a woman in her 30s with acute or convalescent COVID-19. The V gene is TRBV7-2, the J gene TRBJ2-1; 8 bases are a match to TRBD1. Sequenced input: peripheral blood. CDR3 DNA sequence: TGTGCCAGCAGCCTGACAGGGGCAGCAGATGAGCAGTTCTTC. Residues: CASSLTGAADEQFF.